This T cell receptor (beta chain) was obtained from a study of T cells in Graves' hyperthyroidism and ophthalmopathy. Amplified TCR beta CDR3 regions came from RNA transcripts. A set of HTBI primers served as the primers for a first-round RT-PCR of the TCR CDR3. TCRdb re-called the multiplex PCR reads through MiXCR, storing one row per CDR3 protein. The sample records 550,000 to 650,000 distinct CDR3 sequences, 11% to 15% being singletons. This clonotype was recorded many times. Per germline, CDR1 LGHDT and CDR2 YNNKEL (reference sequence). Trimming at V came to 0 bases and at J to 4 bases, leaving 14 bases not matched to a gene. The CDR3 is made up of 19 amino acids.

J is TRBJ2-1 and V is TRBV3-1, with TRBD2 matching over 8 bases. This TCR was sampled from a woman aged 40-49 years with Graves' hyperthyroidism. Sequencing was carried out using blood. CDR3 protein: CASSQDPRASGSRYNEQFF. The CDR3, as DNA: TGTGCCAGCAGCCAAGATCCTCGGGCTAGCGGGTCTAGATACAATGAGCAGTTCTTC.